The clone carrying this TCR beta chain was counted only a few times. The ends lost 4 bases at V and 0 bases at J; junction bases unmatched: 8. The CDR3 is made up of 16 amino acids. Germline V gives CDR1 SGHRS, CDR2 YFSETQ. TCRdb reanalysed the 5' RACE reads using MiXCR and keeps one entry per CDR3 protein. The table lists some 60,000 distinct CDR3 sequences, 25% to 35% of them singletons, with around 2% in the top ten. Naive CD4+ cells had CD25+ Tregs removed. The chain links TRBV5-1 to TRBJ1-1; the match to TRBD1 covers 8 bases. Input material: tumor-infiltrating naive CD4+ T cells sorted from the breast tumor. Subset meaning: naive CD4+ T cells, CD4+CD45RA+CD25-. The receptor was derived from a female donor with breast cancer. In nucleotides, the CDR3 is TGCGCCAGCAGCCCCCGACAGGGGACGATGAACACTGAAGCTTTCTTT. Encoded protein: CASSPRQGTMNTEAFF.